This T cell receptor (beta chain) is drawn from a study of type 1 regulatory T cells. The CDR3 extends over 13 amino acids. CDR1 and CDR2 (germline): SGHRS, YFSETQ. The V end lost 8 bases, the J end lost 14 bases, and 23 bases lay between the germline ends. As for this clonotype: Its target is not known.

TCRdb analysed the reads with MiXCR anew, one entry per CDR3 protein. Of more than 60,000 distinct CDR3 sequences detected, roughly half appear once; the ten largest clones hold approximately 2.3%. The TCR comes from a human donor in good health. This rearrangement joins TRBV5-1 to TRBJ2-1, with D perhaps assigned TRBD1 or TRBD2 (5 bases each). The sequenced material came from cultured non-Tr1 T cells, either the whole culture or a sorted T cell fraction (not recorded which). The CDR3 nucleotides are TGCGCCAGTGGGGACGGCGACCGGTCATTTGAGTTCTTC. Its translation: CASGDGDRSFEFF.